This TCR beta chain appears in the sequencing data of a study of blood T cell repertoires in COVID-19. In the study overall: The United States, Italy and Spain provided the acute and convalescent COVID-19 samples. T cells, B-cell-depleted T cells, or PBMCs supplied cDNA or gDNA.

In the original analysis: Estimates of nucleated cell counts were drawn from the amplification of reference gene primers. Sequencing used immunoSEQ multiplex PCR; TCRdb keeps in-frame clones, though not all of them. V and J calls and clone size come straight from that table; D and trimming were deduced from the DNA. The sample includes 100,000 or so clones, 80% to 90% of them seen just once. Germline V CDR1 and CDR2: SGHRS, YFSETQ. The V end lost 8 bases, the J end lost 0 bases, and 12 bases lay between the germline ends. CDR3 size: 14 residues. The origin of this receptor is a woman between 65 and 79 years old with acute or convalescent COVID-19. Source material: peripheral blood. V gene TRBV5-1 combines with J gene TRBJ2-1; a weak D match, TRBD2 (5 bases). The CDR3 DNA reads TGCGCCAGTACCCGGGGTAACTCCTACAATGAGCAGTTCTTC. Translation gives CASTRGNSYNEQFF.